These 14 T cell receptor beta chains share one sample of origin, sequenced in a study of OX40 agonist ivuxolimab in advanced cancers. Assay used: immunoSEQ multiplex PCR; TCRdb lists only in-frame clones, some missing. There are approximately 63,000 clones in the sample; more than 80% occur only once, and less than 7.5% lies in the top ten. Here the sequenced sample was CD4+ or CD8+ T cells sorted from blood, taken in a trial of the OX40 agonist ivuxolimab. Source of these receptors: an adult with an advanced solid tumor such as melanoma, head and neck, liver or kidney cancer.

The rearrangement joins TRBV5-4 to TRBJ1-1; D call uncertain. In germline, CDR1 is SGHNT, CDR2 YYREEE (reference sequence). V was clipped by 4 bases and J by 5 bases, with 12 bases between them. This CDR3 is built from 13 residues. The chain's CDR3 is CASSVSDETEAFF. The CDR3 bases are TGTGCCAGCAGCGTGTCGGACGAGACTGAAGCTTTCTTT.

The rearrangement uses TRBV29-1 and TRBJ2-7; 7 bases are a match to TRBD1. This CDR3 has 13 residues. The germline V gene encodes CDR1 SQVTM and CDR2 ANQGSEA. The ends lost 6 bases at V and 6 bases at J; junction bases unmatched: 11. The CDR3 loop reads CSVDQGEGSEQYF. The DNA of the CDR3 is TGCAGCGTCGACCAGGGGGAAGGAAGCGAGCAGTACTTC.

The rearrangement uses TRBV29-1 and TRBJ2-7, with D maybe TRBD1 (5 bases). V was pared by 6 bases and J by 4 bases, with 13 bases between. This CDR3 region has 12 residues. CDR1 and CDR2 from the germline V gene are SQVTM and ANQGSEA. CDR3 sequence reads: CSVEQGDYEQYF. In nucleotides, the CDR3 is TGCAGCGTGGAGCAAGGGGATTACGAGCAGTACTTC.

This rearrangement joins TRBV7-9 to TRBJ2-1; D may correspond to TRBD1 or TRBD2 (5 bases each). The CDR3 loop spans 15 amino acids. Trimming pared 1 base from V and 5 bases from J, leaving 12 bases between. The germline CDR1 and CDR2 sequences are SEHNR and FQNEAQ (reference sequence). CDR3 DNA sequence: TGTGCCAGCAGCTTAGTACCCCAGGGAGACAATGAGCAGTTCTTC. This codes for CASSLVPQGDNEQFF.

CDR3 in DNA: TGTGCCAGTAGTATAGGCTCCGGGACTAGCAGCGAGACCCAGTACTTC. Translating it yields CASSIGSGTSSETQYF. This chain links TRBV19 with TRBJ2-5; 9 bases fit TRBD2. This CDR3 is built from 16 residues. V trimming: 1 base; J trimming: 5 bases; junction bases outside the gene matches: 8. Germline lookup yields CDR1 LNHDA and CDR2 SQIVND (reference sequence).

The chain employs TRBV25-1 and TRBJ2-5; no firm D call. The germline V and J ends were trimmed by 3 bases and 5 bases, with 10 bases remaining between them. The CDR3 is 13 amino acids. Looked up from germline, CDR1 is MGHDK and CDR2 is SYGVNS. The CDR3: CASSDPSGETQYF. In DNA form, the CDR3 reads TGTGCCAGCAGTGATCCCTCCGGGGAGACCCAGTACTTC.

The gene calls are TRBV28 and TRBJ2-1; D remains ambiguous. Germline values: CDR1 MDHEN, CDR2 SYDVKM. This CDR3 is built from 16 residues. V shed 6 bases and J shed 7 bases, with 22 bases lying between them. CDR3 loop: CASSVYRPRASNEQFF. The CDR3 region has the DNA TGTGCCAGCAGCGTATACCGGCCACGGGCATCGAATGAGCAGTTCTTC.

The chain links TRBV28 to TRBJ1-5; 7 nucleotides line up with TRBD1. This CDR3 is built from 17 residues. Trimming cost V 6 bases and J 0 bases; bases outside gene matches: 11. The germline V gene has CDR1 MDHEN and CDR2 SYDVKM. CDR3: CASSSGQNLYSNQPQHF. The DNA for the CDR3 is TGTGCCAGCAGCTCGGGACAGAACCTTTATAGCAATCAGCCCCAGCATTTT.

The chain recombines TRBV28 with TRBJ1-1, with D possibly TRBD1 on 5 matching bases. Trimming pared 3 bases from V and 2 bases from J, leaving 10 bases between. The germline CDR1 and CDR2 sequences are MDHEN and SYDVKM. CDR3 length: 14 residues. Here the CDR3 DNA reads TGTGCCAGCAGTTTTGGGACGTTTAACACTGAAGCTTTCTTT. This gives the protein CASSFGTFNTEAFF.

On this clone itself: Within the sample, other DNA sequences also encode this same CDR3. The chain carries TRBV4-1 and TRBJ1-2; TRBD1 matches 8 bases. The CDR3 is 17 amino acids. The junction had 13 bases not matched to a gene; V was cut back by 3 bases and J by 4 bases. Germline V gives CDR1 MGHRA, CDR2 YSYEKL. The CDR3 sequence: CASSQGRQGSFGYGYTF. CDR3 nucleotides: TGCGCCAGCAGCCAGGGGCGACAGGGGTCGTTCGGCTATGGCTACACCTTC.

This clone showed up just once. The chain is built from TRBV19 and TRBJ1-1, with D unclear. The CDR3 extends over 12 amino acids. V lost 5 bases to trimming and J lost 6 bases, with 10 bases between them. Germline-derived CDR1 and CDR2 are LNHDA and SQIVND (reference sequence). Here the CDR3 reads CASSAPGPEAFF. The CDR3 DNA sequence: TGTGCCAGTAGTGCCCCAGGCCCTGAAGCTTTCTTT.

This chain links TRBV7-9 with TRBJ2-1; perhaps TRBD1 as D (6 bases). The CDR3 extends over 15 amino acids. Trimming removed 0 bases at V and 4 bases at J, with 10 bases between. CDR1 and CDR2 (germline): SEHNR, FQNEAQ (reference sequence). The CDR3 reads CASSLAQGQYNEQFF. DNA for the CDR3: TGTGCCAGCAGCTTAGCACAGGGCCAGTACAATGAGCAGTTCTTC.

J is TRBJ1-1 and V is TRBV6-1; D may be TRBD1 (5 bases). The CDR3 contains 15 residues. Looked up from germline, CDR1 is MNHNS and CDR2 is SASEGT. Trimming removed 5 bases at V and 4 bases at J, with 17 bases between. This CDR3 reads CASSPTWGSVTEAFF. The CDR3 nucleotides are TGTGCCAGCAGTCCCACATGGGGGTCGGTCACTGAAGCTTTCTTT.

V usage is TRBV7-9 and J usage is TRBJ2-7, with D perhaps TRBD2 (5 bases). Germline loops: CDR1 SEHNR, CDR2 FQNEAQ (reference sequence). V dropped 3 bases and J dropped 5 bases, with 14 bases sitting between them. The length of the CDR3 is 14 residues. As DNA, the CDR3 is TGTGCCAGCAGCTTGGATAGCGCTGTCAACGAGCAGTACTTC. Translating it yields CASSLDSAVNEQYF.